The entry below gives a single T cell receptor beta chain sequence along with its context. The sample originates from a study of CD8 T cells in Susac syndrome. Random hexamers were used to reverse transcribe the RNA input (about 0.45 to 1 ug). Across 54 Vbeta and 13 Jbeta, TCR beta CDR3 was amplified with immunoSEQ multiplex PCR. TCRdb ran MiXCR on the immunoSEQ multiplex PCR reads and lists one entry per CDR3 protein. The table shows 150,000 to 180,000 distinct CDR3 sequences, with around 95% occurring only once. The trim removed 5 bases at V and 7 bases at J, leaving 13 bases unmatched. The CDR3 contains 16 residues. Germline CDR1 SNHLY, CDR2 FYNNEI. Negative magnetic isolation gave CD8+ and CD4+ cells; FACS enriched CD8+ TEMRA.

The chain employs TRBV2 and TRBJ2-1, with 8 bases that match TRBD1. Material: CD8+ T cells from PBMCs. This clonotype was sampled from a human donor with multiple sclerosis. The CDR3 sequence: CASSPPGTGGFNEQFF. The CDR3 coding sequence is TGTGCCAGCAGTCCCCCCGGGACAGGTGGCTTTAATGAGCAGTTCTTC.